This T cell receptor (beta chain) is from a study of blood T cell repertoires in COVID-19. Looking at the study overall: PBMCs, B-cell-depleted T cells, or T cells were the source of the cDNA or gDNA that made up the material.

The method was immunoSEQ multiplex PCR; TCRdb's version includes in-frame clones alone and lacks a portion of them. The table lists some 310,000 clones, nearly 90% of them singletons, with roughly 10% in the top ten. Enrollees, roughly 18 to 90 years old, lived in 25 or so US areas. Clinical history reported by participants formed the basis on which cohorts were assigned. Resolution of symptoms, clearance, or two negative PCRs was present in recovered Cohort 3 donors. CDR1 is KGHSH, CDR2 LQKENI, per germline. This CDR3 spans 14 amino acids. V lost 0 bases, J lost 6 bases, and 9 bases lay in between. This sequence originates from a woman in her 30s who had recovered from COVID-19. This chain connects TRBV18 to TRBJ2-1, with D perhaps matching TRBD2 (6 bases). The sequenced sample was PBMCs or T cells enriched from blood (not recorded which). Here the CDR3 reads CASSPPGGSNEQFF. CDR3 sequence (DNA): TGTGCCAGCTCACCACCAGGAGGGAGCAATGAGCAGTTCTTC.